A selection of T cell receptor beta chains follows, all from one sample in a study of T cells in Graves' hyperthyroidism and ophthalmopathy. TCRdb analysed the multiplex PCR reads with MiXCR anew, one entry per CDR3 protein. The sample carries fewer than 500,000 distinct CDR3 sequences, approximately 14% recorded once. Sequencing input: blood. The receptors were gathered from a woman aged 30 to 39 with Graves' ophthalmopathy. Each CDR3 is given without its conserved first and last residue. Fields, in order: J gene, V gene, clone size, CDR3 protein. The size field is filled for only some rows; it gives once, few, many or a size class.

J: TRBJ1-4
V: TRBV30
size: many
CDR3: AWAPQGDNEKLF

J: TRBJ1-2
V: TRBV6-5
size: many
CDR3: ASSYTEGASKGYT

J: TRBJ1-1
V: TRBV7-9
size: many
CDR3: ASSDQNTEAF

J: TRBJ2-3
V: TRBV2
size: many
CDR3: APMVAGYTDTQY

J: TRBJ2-7
V: TRBV12-3/TRBV12-4
size: many
CDR3: ASSLYGTNLYEQY

J: TRBJ2-3
V: TRBV2
size: many
CDR3: ASSDRGLPTDTQY

J: TRBJ2-7
V: TRBV6-1
size: many
CDR3: ASRTGGNEQY

J: TRBJ2-3
V: TRBV6-1
size: NA
CDR3: ASRLAASTATQY

J: TRBJ2-3
V: TRBV7-9
size: many
CDR3: ASSNLDRTSTDTQY

J: TRBJ2-6
V: TRBV11-3
size: many
CDR3: ASSPGTVSGANVLT

J: TRBJ2-5
V: TRBV7-8
size: many
CDR3: ASSLGTALGETQY

J: TRBJ1-2
V: TRBV28
size: many
CDR3: ASSQSPGLKGYT

J: TRBJ2-5
V: TRBV3-1
size: many
CDR3: ASSQGGGGQQETQY